This TCR beta chain was identified in a study of blood T cell repertoires in COVID-19. The wider study: Acute and convalescent COVID-19 specimens originated in the United States, Italy and Spain. The cDNA or gDNA used as material had been derived from T cells, B-cell-depleted T cells, or PBMCs.

The CDR3 totals 21 residues. V lost 5 bases and J lost 7; bases outside the gene matches: 24. In germline, CDR1 is MNHEY, CDR2 SMNVEV (reference sequence). In the authors' workflow: Scientists estimated how many nucleated cells there were by amplifying reference gene primers. The assay was immunoSEQ multiplex PCR, and TCRdb's table has in-frame clones only and misses some. The V and J calls and clone size were taken over from that table, and D and trimming were inferred from the DNA. The sample has over 120,000 clones, approximately 80% seen once. Sequencing input: peripheral blood. The TCR was taken from a human donor in a cohort sampled during active COVID-19. The V gene is TRBV27, the J gene TRBJ2-7; 15 bases are a match to TRBD2. CDR3 amino acids: CASSLIPLRTSGGAGVWEQYF. As DNA, the CDR3 is TGTGCCAGCAGTCTAATACCCCTCCGGACTAGCGGGGGGGCAGGGGTGTGGGAGCAGTACTTC.